Given below is one T cell receptor (beta chain) in context. Its cognate antigen is unknown. Trimming pared 4 bases from V and 4 bases from J, leaving 10 bases between. The germline gives CDR1 LGHNA, CDR2 YSLEER. The CDR3 runs to 13 residues. The sample is drawn from a study of shared clonotypes between healthy human individuals. Across the whole study: Donors, aged 18 to 49, were a couple of women and three men. Findings of the study overall: It was the non-shared clonotypes that had lower generation probabilities than clonotypes shared by all four donors. Blood was the sole source, and tissue repertoires probably differ.

Clones were sequenced by immunoSEQ multiplex PCR, and TCRdb holds only the in-frame ones, with some missing. The table includes over a million clones, 70% to 80% detected once. The chain joins TRBV4-3 to TRBJ2-5, with D uncertain. This receptor was obtained from a man between 18 and 35 years old in good health. Input material: memory CD4+ T cells sorted from blood. Described subset: CD45RA-negative fraction. The CDR3 region is CASSPGPGETQYF. Here the CDR3 DNA reads TGCGCCAGCAGCCCTGGGCCGGGAGAGACCCAGTACTTC.